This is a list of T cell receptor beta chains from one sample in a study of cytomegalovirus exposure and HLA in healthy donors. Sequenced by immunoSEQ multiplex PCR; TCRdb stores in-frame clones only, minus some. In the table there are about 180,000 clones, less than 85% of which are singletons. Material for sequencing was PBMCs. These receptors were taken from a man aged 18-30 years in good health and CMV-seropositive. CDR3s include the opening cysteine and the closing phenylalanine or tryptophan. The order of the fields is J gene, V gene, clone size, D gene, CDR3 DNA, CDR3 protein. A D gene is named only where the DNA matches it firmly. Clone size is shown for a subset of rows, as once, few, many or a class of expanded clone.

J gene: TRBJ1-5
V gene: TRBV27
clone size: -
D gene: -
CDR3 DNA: TGTGCCAGCAGTTTTCAAGGGAGAAGCAATCAGCCCCAGCATTTT
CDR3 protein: CASSFQGRSNQPQHF

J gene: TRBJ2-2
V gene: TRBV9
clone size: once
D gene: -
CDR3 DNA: TGTGCCAGCAGCGTAGGCGGGAACGCGAACACCGGGGAGCTGTTTTTT
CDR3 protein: CASSVGGNANTGELFF

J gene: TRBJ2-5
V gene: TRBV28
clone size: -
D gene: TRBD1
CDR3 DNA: TGTGCCAGCAGTGGACCCGGGACAGGGGAAGAGACCCAGTACTTC
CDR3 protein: CASSGPGTGEETQYF

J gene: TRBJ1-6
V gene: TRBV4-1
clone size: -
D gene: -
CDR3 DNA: TGCGCCAGCAGCCAAGAAGGGGGAGTTACCGTTAATTCACCCCTCCACTTT
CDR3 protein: CASSQEGGVTVNSPLHF

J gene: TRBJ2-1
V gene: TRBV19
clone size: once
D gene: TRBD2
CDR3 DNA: TGTGCCAGTAGCTCTAGCGGGAGTGTCTCCTACAATGAGCAGTTCTTC
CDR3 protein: CASSSSGSVSYNEQFF

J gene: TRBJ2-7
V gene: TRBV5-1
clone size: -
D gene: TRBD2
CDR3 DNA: TGCGCCAGCAGCTTGTCCACTAGCGGGAGAGGCGAGCAGTACTTC
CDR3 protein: CASSLSTSGRGEQYF

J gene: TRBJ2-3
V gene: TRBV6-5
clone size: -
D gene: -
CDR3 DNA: TGTGCCAGCAGTACGACAGGGGCGGGGGCAGATACGCAGTATTTT
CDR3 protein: CASSTTGAGADTQYF

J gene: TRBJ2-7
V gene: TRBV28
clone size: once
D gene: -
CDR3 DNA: TGTGCCAGCAGTTTCCTTCTAAACGAGCAGTACTTC
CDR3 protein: CASSFLLNEQYF

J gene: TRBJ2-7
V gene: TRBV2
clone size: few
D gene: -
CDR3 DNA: TGTGCCAGCCTCTCACCCGACACCTACGAGCAGTACTTC
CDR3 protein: CASLSPDTYEQYF

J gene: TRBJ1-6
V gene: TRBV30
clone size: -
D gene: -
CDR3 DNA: TGTGCCTGGAGTTTAGGGGATAATTCACCCCTCCACTTT
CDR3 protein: CAWSLGDNSPLHF

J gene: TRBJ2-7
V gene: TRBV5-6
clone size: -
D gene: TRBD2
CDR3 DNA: TGTGCCAGCAACAAGCGGGAGGGTAGAGACGAGCAGTACTTC
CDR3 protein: CASNKREGRDEQYF

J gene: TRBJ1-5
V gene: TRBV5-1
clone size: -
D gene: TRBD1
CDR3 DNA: TGCGCCAGCAGCCCTCAGGGGGCTATCAATCAGCCCCAGCATTTT
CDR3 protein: CASSPQGAINQPQHF

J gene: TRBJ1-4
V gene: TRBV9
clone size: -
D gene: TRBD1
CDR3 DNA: TGTGCCAGCAGCGTAAACAGGGGTGATGAAAAACTGTTTTTT
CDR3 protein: CASSVNRGDEKLFF

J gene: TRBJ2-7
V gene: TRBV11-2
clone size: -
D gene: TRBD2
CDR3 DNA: TGTGCCAGCAGCAATTTAGCGGGGGGGAGCAACGAGCAGTACTTC
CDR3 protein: CASSNLAGGSNEQYF

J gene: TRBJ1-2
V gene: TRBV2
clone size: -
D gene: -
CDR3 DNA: TGTGCCAGCAGTGAAACAGGGACCAACTATGGCTACACCTTC
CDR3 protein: CASSETGTNYGYTF

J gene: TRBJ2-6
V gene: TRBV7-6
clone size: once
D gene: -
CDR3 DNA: TGTGCCAGCACCCGAGGACAGATCATCTCTGGGGCCAACGTCCTGACTTTC
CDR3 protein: CASTRGQIISGANVLTF

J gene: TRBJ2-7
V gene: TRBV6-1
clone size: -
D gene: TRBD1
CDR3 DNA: TGTGCCAGCACTCTCCGGGACAGGGGGCGCGACGAGCAGTACTTC
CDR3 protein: CASTLRDRGRDEQYF

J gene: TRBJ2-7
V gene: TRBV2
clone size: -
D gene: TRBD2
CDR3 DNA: TGTGCCAGCAGGAGGGACTACAACTCCTACGAGCAGTACTTC
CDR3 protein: CASRRDYNSYEQYF

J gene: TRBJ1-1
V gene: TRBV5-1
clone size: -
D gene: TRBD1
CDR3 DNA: TGCGCCAGCAGCTTGTACCTACAGGACAGGGGGCGATTCGAAGCTTTCTTT
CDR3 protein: CASSLYLQDRGRFEAFF

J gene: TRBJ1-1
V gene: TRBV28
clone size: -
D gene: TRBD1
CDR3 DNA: TGTGCCAGCAGTACTAGGGGGCCCGACACTGAAGCTTTCTTT
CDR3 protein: CASSTRGPDTEAFF

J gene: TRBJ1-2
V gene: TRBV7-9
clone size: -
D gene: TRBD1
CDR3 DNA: TGTGCCAGCAGCGCCAGGGGGGACAGGGTACATGGCTACACCTTC
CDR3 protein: CASSARGDRVHGYTF

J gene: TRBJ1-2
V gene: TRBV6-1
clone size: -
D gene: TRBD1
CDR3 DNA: TGTGCCAGCAGTGAAGGACCGGGACAGCACTATGGCTACACCTTC
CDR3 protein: CASSEGPGQHYGYTF

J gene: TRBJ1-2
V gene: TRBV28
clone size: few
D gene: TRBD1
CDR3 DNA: TGTGCCAGCAGACCACCCCAGGGGGCCTTCGGGTATGGCTACACCTTC
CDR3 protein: CASRPPQGAFGYGYTF